This T cell receptor beta chain was recovered during a study of blood T cell repertoires in COVID-19. The wider study: The analysed material was cDNA or gDNA that came from T cells, B-cell-depleted T cells, or PBMCs.

As processed by the authors: Estimation of nucleated cell counts was performed using reference gene primer amplification. TCRdb keeps only in-frame clones here, not all; method: immunoSEQ multiplex PCR. The V and J calls and clone size are taken from that table; D and trimming were inferred from the DNA. The table records around 140,000 clones, over 80% of them present only once. Germline V gives CDR1 SEHNR, CDR2 FQNEAQ (reference sequence). The V and J ends lost 1 base and 2 bases, in that order; junction bases with no gene match: 4. The CDR3 is 15 amino acids. Sequencing was done on a sample of peripheral blood. This clonotype was sampled from a woman aged 45-65 years with acute or convalescent COVID-19. This chain joins TRBV7-9 and TRBJ2-7, with 8 positions matching TRBD1. CDR3: CASSLGQGAPYEQYF. CDR3 coding DNA: TGTGCCAGCAGCTTAGGCCAGGGGGCTCCCTACGAGCAGTACTTC.